This T cell receptor beta chain was profiled in a study of blood T cell repertoires in COVID-19. Looking at the study overall: The United States, Italy and Spain were the sources of the acute and convalescent COVID-19 samples. The cDNA or gDNA used as material had been derived from T cells, B-cell-depleted T cells, or PBMCs.

The CDR3 length is 14 residues. Germline assignment: CDR1 MNHEY and CDR2 SMNVEV (reference sequence). V lost 6 bases, J lost 2 bases, and 13 bases lay in between. In the source study's methods: Reference gene primer amplification in the assay estimated nucleated cell counts. This table comes from immunoSEQ multiplex PCR, and its TCRdb copy is limited to in-frame clones, with some not included. D and trimming come from the DNA, and the V and J calls and clone size come from that table. The data show over 150,000 clones, around nine tenths seen once. The sample comprised peripheral blood. This receptor was identified in a middle-aged man with acute or convalescent COVID-19. The chain is built from TRBV27 and TRBJ2-5; possibly TRBD1 for D (6 bases). CDR3 sequence reads: CASSPGQIQETQYF. CDR3 bases: TGTGCCAGCAGCCCAGGACAGATACAAGAGACCCAGTACTTC.